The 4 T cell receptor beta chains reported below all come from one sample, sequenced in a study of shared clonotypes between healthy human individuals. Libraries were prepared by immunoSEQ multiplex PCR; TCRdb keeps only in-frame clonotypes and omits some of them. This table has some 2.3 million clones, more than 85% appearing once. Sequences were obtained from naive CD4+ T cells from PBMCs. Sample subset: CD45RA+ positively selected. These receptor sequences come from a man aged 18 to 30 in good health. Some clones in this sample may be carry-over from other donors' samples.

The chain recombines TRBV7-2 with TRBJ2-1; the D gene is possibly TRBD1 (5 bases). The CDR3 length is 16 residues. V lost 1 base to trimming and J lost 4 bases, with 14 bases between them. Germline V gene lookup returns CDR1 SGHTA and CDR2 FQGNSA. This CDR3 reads CASSLVGQGFYNEQFF. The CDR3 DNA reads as TGTGCCAGCAGCTTAGTGGGCCAGGGCTTTTACAATGAGCAGTTCTTC.

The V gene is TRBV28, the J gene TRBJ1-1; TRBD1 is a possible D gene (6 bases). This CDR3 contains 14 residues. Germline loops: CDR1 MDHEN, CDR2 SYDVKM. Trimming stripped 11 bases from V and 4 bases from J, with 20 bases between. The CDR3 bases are TGTGCCGGGGCGGCGGCAGGGGCAAGCACTGAAGCTTTCTTT. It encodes CAGAAAGASTEAFF.

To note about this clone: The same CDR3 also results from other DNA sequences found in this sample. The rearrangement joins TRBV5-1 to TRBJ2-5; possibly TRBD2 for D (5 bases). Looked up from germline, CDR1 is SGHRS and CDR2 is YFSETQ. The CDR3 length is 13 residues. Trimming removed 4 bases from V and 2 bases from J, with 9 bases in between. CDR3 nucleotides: TGCGCCAGCAGCCCAGGACTGCAAGAGACCCAGTACTTC. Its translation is CASSPGLQETQYF. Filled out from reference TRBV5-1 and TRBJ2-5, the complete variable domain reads KAGVTQTPRYLIKTRGQQVTLSCSPISGHRSVSWYQQTPGQGLQFLFEYFSETQRNKGNFPGRFSGRQFSNSRSEMNVSTLELGDSALYLCASSPGLQETQYFGPGTRLLVL.

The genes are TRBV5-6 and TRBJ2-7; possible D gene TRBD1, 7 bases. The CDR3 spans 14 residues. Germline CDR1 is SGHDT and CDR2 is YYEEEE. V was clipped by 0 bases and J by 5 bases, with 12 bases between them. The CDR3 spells CASSLEGGGDEQYF. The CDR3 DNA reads TGTGCCAGCAGCTTGGAAGGGGGCGGGGACGAGCAGTACTTC.